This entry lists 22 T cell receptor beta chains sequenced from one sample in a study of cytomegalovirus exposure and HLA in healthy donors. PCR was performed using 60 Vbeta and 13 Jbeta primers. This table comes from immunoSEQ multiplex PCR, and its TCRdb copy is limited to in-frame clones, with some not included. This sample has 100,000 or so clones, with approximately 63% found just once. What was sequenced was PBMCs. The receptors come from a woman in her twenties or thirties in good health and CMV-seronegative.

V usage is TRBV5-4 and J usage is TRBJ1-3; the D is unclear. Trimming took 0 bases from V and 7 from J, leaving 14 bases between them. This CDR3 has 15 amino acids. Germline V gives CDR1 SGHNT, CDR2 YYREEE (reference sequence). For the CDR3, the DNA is TGTGCCAGCAGCTTGGTTGGAGAGATGACGAACACCATATATTTT. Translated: CASSLVGEMTNTIYF.

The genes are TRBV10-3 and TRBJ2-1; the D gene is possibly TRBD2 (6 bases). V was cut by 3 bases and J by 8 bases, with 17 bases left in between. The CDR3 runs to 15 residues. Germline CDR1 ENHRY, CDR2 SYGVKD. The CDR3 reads CAISDPPGRRDEQFF. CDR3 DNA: TGTGCCATCAGTGATCCCCCGGGGCGGAGGGATGAGCAGTTCTTC.

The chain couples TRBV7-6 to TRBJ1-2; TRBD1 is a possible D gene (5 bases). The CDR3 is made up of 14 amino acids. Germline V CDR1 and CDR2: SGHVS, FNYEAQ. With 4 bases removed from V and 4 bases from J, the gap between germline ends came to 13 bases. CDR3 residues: CASSSSGSPYGYTF. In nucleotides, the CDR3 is TGTGCCAGCAGCTCCTCAGGGTCCCCCTATGGCTACACCTTC.

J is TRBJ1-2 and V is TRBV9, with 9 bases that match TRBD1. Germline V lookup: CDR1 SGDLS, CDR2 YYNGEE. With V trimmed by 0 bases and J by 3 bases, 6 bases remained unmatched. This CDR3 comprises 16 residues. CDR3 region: CASSVVGQGSHYGYTF. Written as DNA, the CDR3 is TGTGCCAGCAGCGTAGTCGGACAGGGGTCCCACTATGGCTACACCTTC.

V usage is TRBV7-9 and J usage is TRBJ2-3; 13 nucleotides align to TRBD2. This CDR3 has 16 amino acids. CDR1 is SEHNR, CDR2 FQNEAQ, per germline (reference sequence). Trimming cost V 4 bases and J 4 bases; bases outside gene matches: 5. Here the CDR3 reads CASSSGTSGNADTQYF. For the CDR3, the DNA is TGTGCCAGCAGCTCCGGGACTAGCGGGAATGCAGATACGCAGTATTTT.

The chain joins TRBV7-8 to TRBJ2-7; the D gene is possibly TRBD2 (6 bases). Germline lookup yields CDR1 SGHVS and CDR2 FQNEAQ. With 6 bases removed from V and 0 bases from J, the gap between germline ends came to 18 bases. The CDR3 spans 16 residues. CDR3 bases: TGTGCCAGCAGTCGACCCCGACTAGACTCCTCCTACGAGCAGTACTTC. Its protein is CASSRPRLDSSYEQYF.

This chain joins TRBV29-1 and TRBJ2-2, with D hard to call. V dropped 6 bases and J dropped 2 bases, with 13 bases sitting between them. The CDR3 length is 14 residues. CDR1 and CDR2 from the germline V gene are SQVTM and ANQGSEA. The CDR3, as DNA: TGCAGCGTCATGAGGCAGCTTAACACCGGGGAGCTGTTTTTT. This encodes CSVMRQLNTGELFF.

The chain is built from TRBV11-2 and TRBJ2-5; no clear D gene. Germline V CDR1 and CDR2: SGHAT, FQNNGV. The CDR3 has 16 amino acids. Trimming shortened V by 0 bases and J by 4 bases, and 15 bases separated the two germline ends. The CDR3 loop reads CASSLDGQVVGETQYF. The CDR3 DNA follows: TGTGCCAGCAGCTTAGATGGGCAGGTGGTGGGAGAGACCCAGTACTTC.

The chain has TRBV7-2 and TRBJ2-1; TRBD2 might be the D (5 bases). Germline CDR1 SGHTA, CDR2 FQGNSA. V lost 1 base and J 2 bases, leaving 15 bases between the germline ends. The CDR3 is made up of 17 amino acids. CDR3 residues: CASSLEGGYIPYNEQFF. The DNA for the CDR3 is TGTGCCAGCAGCTTAGAGGGCGGGTATATTCCCTACAATGAGCAGTTCTTC.

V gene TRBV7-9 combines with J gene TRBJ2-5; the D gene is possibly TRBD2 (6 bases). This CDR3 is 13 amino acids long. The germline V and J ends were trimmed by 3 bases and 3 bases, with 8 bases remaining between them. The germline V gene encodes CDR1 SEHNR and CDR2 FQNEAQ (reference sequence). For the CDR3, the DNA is TGTGCCAGCAGCTTCCCTAGCGAAGAGACCCAGTACTTC. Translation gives CASSFPSEETQYF.

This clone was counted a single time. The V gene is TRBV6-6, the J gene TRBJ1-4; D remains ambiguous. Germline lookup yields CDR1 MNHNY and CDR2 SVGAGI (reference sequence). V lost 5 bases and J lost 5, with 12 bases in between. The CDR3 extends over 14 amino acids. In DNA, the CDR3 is TGTGCCAGCAGTGGAGGAAATTCCAATGAAAAACTGTTTTTT. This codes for CASSGGNSNEKLFF.

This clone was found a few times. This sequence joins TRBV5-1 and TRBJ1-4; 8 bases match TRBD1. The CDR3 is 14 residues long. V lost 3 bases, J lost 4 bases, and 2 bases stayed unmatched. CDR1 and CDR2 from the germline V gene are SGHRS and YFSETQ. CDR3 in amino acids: CASSSGQGNEKLFF. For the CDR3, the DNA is TGCGCCAGCAGCTCAGGACAGGGTAATGAAAAACTGTTTTTT.

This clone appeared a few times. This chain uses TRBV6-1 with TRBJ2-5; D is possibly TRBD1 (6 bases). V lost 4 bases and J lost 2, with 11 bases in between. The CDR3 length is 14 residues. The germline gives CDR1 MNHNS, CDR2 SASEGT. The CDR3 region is CASSVWTVQETQYF. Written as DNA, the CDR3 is TGTGCCAGCAGTGTCTGGACAGTACAAGAGACCCAGTACTTC.

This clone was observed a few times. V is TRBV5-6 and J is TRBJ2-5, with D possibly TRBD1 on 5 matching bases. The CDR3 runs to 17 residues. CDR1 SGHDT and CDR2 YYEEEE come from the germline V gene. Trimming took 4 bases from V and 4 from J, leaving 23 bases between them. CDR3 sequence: CASSARRGARPAETQYF. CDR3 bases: TGTGCCAGCAGCGCCCGAAGGGGTGCGAGGCCCGCAGAGACCCAGTACTTC.

The CDR3 loop reads CSVDRVGGTEAFF. CDR3 sequence (DNA): TGCAGCGTAGACAGGGTCGGGGGCACTGAAGCTTTCTTT. The chain employs TRBV29-1 and TRBJ1-1; 7 nucleotides match TRBD1. V was clipped by 6 bases and J by 4 bases; unmatched bases: 8. Germline CDR1 SQVTM, CDR2 ANQGSEA. This CDR3 region has 13 residues.

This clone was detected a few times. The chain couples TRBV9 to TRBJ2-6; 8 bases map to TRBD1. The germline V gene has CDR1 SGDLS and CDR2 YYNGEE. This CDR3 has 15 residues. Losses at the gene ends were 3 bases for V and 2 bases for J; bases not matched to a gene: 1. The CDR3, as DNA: TGTGCCAGCAGCGCGACAGGGGCTGGGGCCAACGTCCTGACTTTC. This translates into CASSATGAGANVLTF.

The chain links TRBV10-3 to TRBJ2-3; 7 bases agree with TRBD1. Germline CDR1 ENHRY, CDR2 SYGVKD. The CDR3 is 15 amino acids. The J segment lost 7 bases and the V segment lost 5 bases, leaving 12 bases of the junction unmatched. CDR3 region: CAISSTGDRLNTQYF. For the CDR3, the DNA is TGTGCCATCAGTTCTACAGGGGACCGGCTAAATACGCAGTATTTT.

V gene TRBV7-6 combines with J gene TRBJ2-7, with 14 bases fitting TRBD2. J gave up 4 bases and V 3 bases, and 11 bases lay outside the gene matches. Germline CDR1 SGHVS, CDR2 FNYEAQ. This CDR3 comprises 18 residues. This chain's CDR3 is CASSLQAGLAGDGYEQYF. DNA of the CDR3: TGTGCCAGCAGCTTGCAAGCGGGACTAGCGGGAGACGGGTACGAGCAGTACTTC. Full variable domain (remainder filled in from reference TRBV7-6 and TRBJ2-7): GAGVSQSPRYKVTKRGQDVALRCDPISGHVSLYWYRQALGQGPEFLTYFNYEAQQDKSGLPNDRFSAERPEGSISTLTIQRTEQRDSAMYRCASSLQAGLAGDGYEQYFGPGTRLTVT.

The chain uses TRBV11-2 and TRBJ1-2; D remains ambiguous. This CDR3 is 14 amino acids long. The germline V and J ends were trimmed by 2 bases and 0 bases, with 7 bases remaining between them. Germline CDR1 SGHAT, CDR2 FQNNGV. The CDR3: CASSLTETNYGYTF. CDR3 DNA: TGTGCCAGCAGCTTAACCGAGACTAACTATGGCTACACCTTC.

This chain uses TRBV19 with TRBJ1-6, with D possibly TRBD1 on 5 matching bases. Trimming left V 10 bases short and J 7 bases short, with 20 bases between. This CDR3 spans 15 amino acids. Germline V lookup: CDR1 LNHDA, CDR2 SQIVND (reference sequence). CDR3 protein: CATRLPGGMNSPLHF. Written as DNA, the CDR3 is TGTGCCACTCGGTTGCCGGGGGGAATGAATTCACCCCTCCACTTT.

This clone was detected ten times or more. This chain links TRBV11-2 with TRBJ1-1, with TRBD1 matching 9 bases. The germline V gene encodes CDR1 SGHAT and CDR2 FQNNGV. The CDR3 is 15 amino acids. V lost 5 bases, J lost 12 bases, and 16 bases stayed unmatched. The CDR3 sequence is CASSPNRGDRESSFF. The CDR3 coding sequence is TGTGCCAGCAGCCCCAACCGTGGGGACAGGGAGTCGTCTTTCTTT. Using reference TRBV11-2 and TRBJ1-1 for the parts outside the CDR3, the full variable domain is EAGVAQSPRYKIIEKRQSVAFWCNPISGHATLYWYQQILGQGPKLLIQFQNNGVVDDSQLPKDRFSAERLKGVDSTLKIQPAKLEDSAVYLCASSPNRGDRESSFFGQGTRLTVV.

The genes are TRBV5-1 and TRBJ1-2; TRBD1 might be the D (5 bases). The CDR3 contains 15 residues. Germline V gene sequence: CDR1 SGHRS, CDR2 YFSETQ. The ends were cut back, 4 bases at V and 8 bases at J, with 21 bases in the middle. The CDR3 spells CASSGGDRPEGGYTF. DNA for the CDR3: TGCGCCAGCAGCGGGGGGGACCGACCTGAGGGGGGCTACACCTTC.